These 20 T cell receptor beta chains were sequenced from one sample in a study of OX40 agonist ivuxolimab in advanced cancers. Some clones are missing from TCRdb's copy, which holds only in-frame ones; the method was immunoSEQ multiplex PCR. The data contain 77,000 or so clones, 88% of them singletons. Sequenced material: CD4+ or CD8+ T cells sorted from blood, taken in a trial of the OX40 agonist ivuxolimab. These TCRs come from an adult with an advanced solid tumor such as melanoma, head and neck, liver or kidney cancer.

V gene TRBV18 combines with J gene TRBJ2-3, with D hard to call. V lost 0 bases and J lost 5, with 6 bases in between. The germline CDR1 and CDR2 sequences are KGHSH and LQKENI. This CDR3 region has 13 residues. The CDR3 spells CASSPPYVDTQYF. The CDR3 nucleotides are TGTGCCAGCTCACCACCCTACGTAGATACGCAGTATTTT.

This sequence joins TRBV5-1 and TRBJ1-2; D gene uncertain. V gave up 2 bases and J gave up 4 bases, with 9 bases separating them. Germline V CDR1 and CDR2: SGHRS, YFSETQ. The CDR3 extends over 13 amino acids. CDR3 in DNA: TGCGCCAGCAGCTTTAGGGAACTCTATGGCTACACCTTC. It is translated as CASSFRELYGYTF.

The chain has TRBV19 and TRBJ2-5; 10 nucleotides agree with TRBD2. The CDR3 length is 16 residues. V trimming: 7 bases; J trimming: 2 bases; junction bases outside the gene matches: 10. Looked up from germline, CDR1 is LNHDA and CDR2 is SQIVND (reference sequence). The CDR3 sequence: CASMRFAAGGQETQYF. In nucleotides, the CDR3 is TGTGCCAGTATGAGGTTTGCAGCGGGAGGGCAAGAGACCCAGTACTTC.

The chain recombines TRBV15 with TRBJ2-1; D unclear. The CDR3 length is 13 residues. Trimming left V 0 bases short and J 10 bases short, with 10 bases between. Germline V CDR1 and CDR2: LNHNV, YYDKDF (reference sequence). The chain's CDR3 is CATSRDGRREQFF. CDR3 DNA sequence: TGTGCCACCAGCAGAGATGGACGGCGGGAGCAGTTCTTC.

The chain carries TRBV27 and TRBJ2-4; TRBD1 aligns across 7 bases. The germline V gene encodes CDR1 MNHEY and CDR2 SMNVEV (reference sequence). The CDR3 has 15 amino acids. V lost 6 bases to trimming and J lost 3 bases; unmatched junction nucleotides: 8. CDR3 sequence reads: CASRAAGTDKNIQYF. The CDR3 DNA reads TGTGCCAGCAGAGCTGCCGGGACAGACAAAAACATTCAGTACTTC.

This clone was seen a few times. This sequence joins TRBV28 and TRBJ1-2; 7 nucleotides align to TRBD1. CDR1 and CDR2 (germline): MDHEN, SYDVKM. There are 14 residues in the CDR3. With V trimmed by 7 bases and J by 6 bases, 11 bases remained unmatched. The CDR3 DNA is TGTGCCAGCAACTTAAGACAGGGATTCGATGGCTACACCTTC. Protein sequence: CASNLRQGFDGYTF.

This sequence joins TRBV5-8 and TRBJ1-2; no definite D call. This CDR3 region has 14 residues. Germline CDR1 SGHTS, CDR2 YDEGEE. V was cut by 4 bases and J by 4 bases, with 14 bases left in between. The CDR3 sequence: CASSPRGGPYGYTF. The CDR3 DNA reads TGTGCCAGCAGCCCCCGCGGAGGGCCCTATGGCTACACCTTC.

The chain carries TRBV29-1 and TRBJ1-2; D not resolved. CDR1 and CDR2 (germline): SQVTM, ANQGSEA. The CDR3 is 11 residues long. V was pared by 6 bases and J by 7 bases, with 12 bases between. The CDR3 bases are TGCAGCGTCCCTAAGGGCTCTGGCTACACCTTC. It specifies CSVPKGSGYTF.

Only one count was recorded for this clone. The chain combines TRBV10-3 with TRBJ1-2, with a weak D call TRBD1 (5 bases). V lost 6 bases and J lost 4, with 12 bases in between. CDR3 length: 13 amino acids. In germline, CDR1 is ENHRY, CDR2 SYGVKD. The CDR3 bases are TGTGCCATCAGCGAGACAGAATTCTATGGCTACACCTTC. Protein product: CAISETEFYGYTF.

The rearrangement uses TRBV12-2 and TRBJ2-5. The J call could be wrong; TRBJ2-7 is a better fit for the DNA end. TRBV12-2 is a pseudogene segment. The CDR3 loop spans 17 amino acids. The CDR3: CASRLGTSAEYTYEQYF. The CDR3 DNA sequence: TGTGCAAGTCGCTTAGGGACCTCGGCCGAATATACCTACGAGCAGTACTTC.

The chain combines TRBV5-6 with TRBJ1-1; D is ambiguous. CDR1 and CDR2 (germline): SGHDT, YYEEEE. Deletions cut 4 bases from V and 0 bases from J, with 10 bases between. This CDR3 is built from 14 residues. The CDR3 DNA follows: TGTGCCAGCAGCCCCGGACGGGTGAACACTGAAGCTTTCTTT. Protein sequence: CASSPGRVNTEAFF.

V usage is TRBV4-1 and J usage is TRBJ1-3; 7 nucleotides agree with TRBD1. The CDR3 contains 15 residues. Germline V gene data show CDR1 as MGHRA and CDR2 as YSYEKL. J was trimmed by 8 bases and V by 0 bases; bases with no gene match: 7. The CDR3: CASSQERTGRDTIYF. In nucleotides, the CDR3 is TGCGCCAGCAGCCAAGAGAGGACAGGACGAGACACCATATATTTT.

The V call is TRBV5-1, the J call TRBJ2-5; D unclear. Germline assignment: CDR1 SGHRS and CDR2 YFSETQ. CDR3 length: 15 amino acids. The V end was cut by 0 bases, the J end by 5 bases, with 14 bases between. CDR3 region: CASSLAPVFRETQYF. In DNA, the CDR3 is TGCGCCAGCAGCTTGGCCCCGGTGTTTCGGGAGACCCAGTACTTC.

The rearrangement joins TRBV6-5 to TRBJ1-5, with TRBD1 as a possible D gene (6 bases). This CDR3 has 15 amino acids. Trimming left V 0 bases short and J 7 bases short, with 13 bases between. Germline V gene sequence: CDR1 MNHEY, CDR2 SVGAGI. CDR3 sequence (DNA): TGTGCCAGCAGTTACTCCCCGGGGGCGGAACAGCCCCAGCATTTT. This translates into CASSYSPGAEQPQHF.

This chain joins TRBV29-1 and TRBJ2-1; D might be TRBD1 (6 bases). The CDR3 covers 17 residues. V was cut by 4 bases and J by 0 bases, with 19 bases left in between. Looked up from germline, CDR1 is SQVTM and CDR2 is ANQGSEA. This chain's CDR3 is CSVGGLPGQRSYNEQFF. CDR3 in DNA: TGCAGCGTTGGAGGGCTACCGGGACAACGCTCCTACAATGAGCAGTTCTTC.

The chain uses TRBV19 and TRBJ1-2, with TRBD1 matching over 8 bases. CDR1 and CDR2 from the germline V gene are LNHDA and SQIVND (reference sequence). V lost 5 bases, J lost 2 bases, and 4 bases stayed unmatched. This CDR3 is 14 amino acids long. The CDR3 reads CASSQTGVNYGYTF. The CDR3 nucleotides read TGTGCCAGTAGTCAGACAGGGGTCAACTATGGCTACACCTTC.

A few counts support this clone. The chain combines TRBV6-1 with TRBJ2-7; 7 bases align to TRBD1. From germline, CDR1 is MNHNS and CDR2 SASEGT. This CDR3 has 14 residues. The trim removed 9 bases at V and 4 bases at J, leaving 12 bases unmatched. The CDR3, as DNA: TGTGCCAGTTGGGAAGGGGGCAATAGGTACGAGCAGTACTTC. It yields the protein CASWEGGNRYEQYF.

This chain links TRBV6-5 with TRBJ1-2; the D gene is possibly TRBD1 (5 bases). The V end was cut by 6 bases, the J end by 7 bases, with 15 bases between. Germline V gene sequence: CDR1 MNHEY, CDR2 SVGAGI. The CDR3 runs to 13 residues. The CDR3 nucleotides are TGTGCCAGCAGACCCGGGACCGCAAGTGGCTACACCTTC. This gives the protein CASRPGTASGYTF.

This sequence joins TRBV7-2 and TRBJ2-3; possibly TRBD2 for D (5 bases). Germline assignment: CDR1 SGHTA and CDR2 FQGNSA. V was cut by 5 bases and J by 1 base, with 16 bases left in between. CDR3 size: 16 residues. The CDR3 reads CASSRRRPGGTDTQYF. The CDR3 DNA is TGTGCCAGCAGCCGTAGGAGGCCCGGGGGCACAGATACGCAGTATTTT.

V usage is TRBV6-5 and J usage is TRBJ1-1; D not resolved. V was shortened by 6 bases and J by 7 bases, with 21 bases between the two germline ends. CDR3 size: 15 residues. Germline V CDR1 and CDR2: MNHEY, SVGAGI. The CDR3 loop reads CASSPQGSFEREAFF. DNA for the CDR3: TGTGCCAGCAGCCCCCAAGGGAGTTTTGAGCGTGAAGCTTTCTTT.